Included here is one T cell receptor (beta chain) sequence, with context. No antigen is known for it. The trim removed 4 bases at V and 4 bases at J, leaving 6 bases unmatched. Germline V gene data show CDR1 as SGHVS and CDR2 as FQNEAQ. The CDR3 has 15 residues. In the PCR, 60 Vbeta and 13 Jbeta primers were used. Clones were read by immunoSEQ multiplex PCR, and TCRdb kept only the in-frame ones, dropping some. The sample comprises 150,000 to 200,000 clones, around 80% of which are singletons, and 2% to 2.5% rests with the top ten. This specimen belongs to a study of cytomegalovirus exposure and HLA in healthy donors. Study conclusions and caveats: Later work found that TCR association rates differed between HLA loci; DRB1 had the most and HLA-C the fewest.

The V gene is TRBV7-8, the J gene TRBJ2-7, with TRBD2 identical over 11 bases. The clonotype was recovered from a woman aged 25-40 years in good health and CMV-seronegative. The sample comprised PBMCs. The CDR3 region has the DNA TGTGCCAGCAGCTCGCCGGGACTAGCGGTGTACGAGCAGTACTTC. Translated: CASSSPGLAVYEQYF.